This T cell receptor beta chain appears in the sequencing data of a study of T-cell reconstitution after alpha-beta-depleted transplantation in children. Researchers prepared the TCRbeta library using unique molecular identifiers, the study reports. One entry per CDR3 protein results from TCRdb running MiXCR on the PCR reads. The sample includes 700,000 to 850,000 distinct CDR3 sequences, around 15% of them seen just once. J was trimmed by 5 bases and V by 4 bases; bases with no gene match: 5. The CDR3 length is 15 residues. The sequencing used PBMCs, mostly from graft donor cells, collected 360 days after TCRalphabeta/CD19-depleted stem cell transplant. This TCR was recovered from a male patient younger than 18 who had a stem cell transplant for acute lymphoblastic leukemia, so the T cells may come from the graft donor. The chain couples TRBV12-3 or TRBV12-4 to TRBJ2-7; 13 nucleotides align to TRBD2. CDR3 nucleotide sequence: TGTGCCAGCAGTTGGTCACTAGCGGGAGGGCACGAGCAGTACTTC. As protein: CASSWSLAGGHEQYF.